The source of this TCR beta chain is a study of blood T cells in healthy people across ages. Findings of the study overall: The fall in TCR beta diversity per million T cells was roughly linear with age.

The ends lost 6 bases at V and 6 bases at J; junction bases unmatched: 10. The CDR3 consists of 16 residues. Germline lookup yields CDR1 SEHNR and CDR2 FQNEAQ (reference sequence). Primed by a sample-barcoded 5' primer and a J-beta primer mix, a second PCR proceeded for about 7 to 11 cycles. The study obtained at least 3 million CDR3-containing paired-end reads from every sample. TCRdb re-called the 5' RACE reads through MiXCR, storing one row per CDR3 protein. Here the sample spans around 1.7 million distinct CDR3 sequences, 28% being singletons. Notes on this clonotype: What it binds is unknown.

Sequences were obtained from blood. The gene calls are TRBV7-9 and TRBJ1-4, with 10 bases identical to TRBD1. The TCR originated in a woman aged 25 to 39 in good health. The CDR3 region has the DNA TGTGCCAGCAGTCTGGGGGCCGGGACAGGGGATGAAAAACTGTTTTTT. Translation gives CASSLGAGTGDEKLFF.